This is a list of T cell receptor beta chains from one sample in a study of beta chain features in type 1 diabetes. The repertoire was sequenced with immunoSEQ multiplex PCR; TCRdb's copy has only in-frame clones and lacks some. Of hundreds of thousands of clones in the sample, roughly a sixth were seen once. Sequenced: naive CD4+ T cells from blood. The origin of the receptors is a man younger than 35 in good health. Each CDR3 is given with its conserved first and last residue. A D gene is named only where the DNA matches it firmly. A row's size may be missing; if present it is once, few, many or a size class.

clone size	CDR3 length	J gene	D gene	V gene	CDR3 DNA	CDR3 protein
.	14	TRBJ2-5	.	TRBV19	TGTGCCAGTAGTATAAGGGGGATTCGGGAGACCCAGTACTTC	CASSIRGIRETQYF
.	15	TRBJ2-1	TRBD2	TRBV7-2	TGTGCCAGCAGCTTAGGAGCGGGAGGAAGCAATGAGCAGTTCTTC	CASSLGAGGSNEQFF
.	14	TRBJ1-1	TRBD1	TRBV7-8	TGTGCCAGCAGCGTCCGACAGGGGAGCACTGAAGCTTTCTTT	CASSVRQGSTEAFF
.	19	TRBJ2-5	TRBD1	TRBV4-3	TGCGCCAGCAGCCTGCAACCCGGGACAGGCAAACAAGTACAAGAGACCCAGTACTTC	CASSLQPGTGKQVQETQYF
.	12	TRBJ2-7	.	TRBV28	TGTGCCAGCAGTTTCGGGTACTACGAGCAGTACTTC	CASSFGYYEQYF
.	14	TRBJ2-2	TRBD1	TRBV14	TGTGCCAGCAGCCAACAGGGGGCTGGCGGGGAGCTGTTTTTT	CASSQQGAGGELFF
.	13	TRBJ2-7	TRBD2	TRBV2	TGTGCCAGCAGTGAGCGGGAGCGTCGCGAGCAGTACTTC	CASSERERREQYF
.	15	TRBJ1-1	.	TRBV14	TGTGCCAGCAGCAGCCGCCGGGCCGGGAACACTGAAGCTTTCTTT	CASSSRRAGNTEAFF
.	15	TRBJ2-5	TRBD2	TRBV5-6	TGTGCCAGCAGCTTGGTGCGGGAGTCGGATGAGACCCAGTACTTC	CASSLVRESDETQYF
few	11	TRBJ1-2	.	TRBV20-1	TGCAGTGCTAGTGCGTTCGGTGGCTACACCTTC	CSASAFGGYTF
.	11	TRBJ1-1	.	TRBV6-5	TGTGCCAGCAGTTATGGGTTTCGAGCTTTCTTT	CASSYGFRAFF
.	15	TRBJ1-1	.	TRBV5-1	TGCGCCAGCAGCCCCCTCCGGACAGATCGAGCTGAAGCTTTCTTT	CASSPLRTDRAEAFF
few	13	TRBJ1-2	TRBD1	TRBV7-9	TGTGCCAGCAGCAAGGGACAGAACTATGGCTACACCTTC	CASSKGQNYGYTF
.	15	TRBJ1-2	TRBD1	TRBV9	TGTGCCAGCAGCAACAGGGGGCGACGCAACTATGGCTACACCTTC	CASSNRGRRNYGYTF
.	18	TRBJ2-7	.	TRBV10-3	TGTGCCATTTCCGCGCTCCCCTCCGTGACCCTCTTTCTATACGAGCAGTACTTC	CAISALPSVTLFLYEQYF
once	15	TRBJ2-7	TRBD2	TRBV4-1	TGCGCCAGCAGCCGCGTCGCGGGGGGGAAGGACGAGCAGTACTTC	CASSRVAGGKDEQYF
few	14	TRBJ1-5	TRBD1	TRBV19	TGTGCCACTCGGACAGGGTGGAGCAATCAGCCCCAGCATTTT	CATRTGWSNQPQHF
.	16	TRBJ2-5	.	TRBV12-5	TGTGCTAGTGGTTTGGGCACAGGGGGGGGACAAGAGACCCAGTACTTC	CASGLGTGGGQETQYF
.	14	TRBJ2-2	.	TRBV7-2	TGTGCCAGCAGCTCAGGTCCGAACACCGGGGAGCTGTTTTTT	CASSSGPNTGELFF
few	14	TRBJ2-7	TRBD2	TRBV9	TGTGCCAGCAGCGTTAACCGGGGGGATGGCGAGCAGTACTTC	CASSVNRGDGEQYF
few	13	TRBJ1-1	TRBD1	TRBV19	TGTGCCAGTAACGACAGGGGGTCTGCTGAAGCTTTCTTT	CASNDRGSAEAFF
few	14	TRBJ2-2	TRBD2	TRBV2	TGTGCCAGCAGTGAAGCGGGGGGGACCGGGGAGCTGTTTTTT	CASSEAGGTGELFF
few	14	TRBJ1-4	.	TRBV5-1	TGCGCCAGCAGCTTGGAATGGGGAAATGAAAAACTGTTTTTT	CASSLEWGNEKLFF
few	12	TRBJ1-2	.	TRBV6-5	TGTGCCAGTTTGGGACCGAACTATGGCTACACCTTC	CASLGPNYGYTF
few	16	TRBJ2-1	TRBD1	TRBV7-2	TGTGCCAGCAGCTTAATAGGCAGGGGGTTCACGGGTGAGCAGTTCTTC	CASSLIGRGFTGEQFF
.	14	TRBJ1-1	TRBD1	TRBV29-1	TGCAGCGTTGTACGACAGGGGGCGGTCACTGAAGCTTTCTTT	CSVVRQGAVTEAFF
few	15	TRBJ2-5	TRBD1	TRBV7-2	TGTGCCAGCAGCGGGACAGGGGCTGGGAGAGAGACCCAGTACTTC	CASSGTGAGRETQYF
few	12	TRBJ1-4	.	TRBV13	TGTGCCAGCAGCACGGGGCAGCAAAAACTGTTTTTT	CASSTGQQKLFF
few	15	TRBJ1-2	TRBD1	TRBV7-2	TGTGCCAGCAGCTTCACAGGGGGCCCAACTTATGGCTACACCTTC	CASSFTGGPTYGYTF
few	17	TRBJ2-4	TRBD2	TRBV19	TGTGCCAGTAGTATAGGGACTAGCGGGTTAGCCAAAAACATTCAGTACTTC	CASSIGTSGLAKNIQYF
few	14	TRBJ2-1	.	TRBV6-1	TGTGCCAGCGTGTCGGCCCCGGCGGGCAATGAGCAGTTCTTC	CASVSAPAGNEQFF
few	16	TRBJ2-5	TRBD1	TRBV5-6	TGTGCCAGCAGCTTGGCCACCGGGACAGGGGTAGAGACCCAGTACTTC	CASSLATGTGVETQYF
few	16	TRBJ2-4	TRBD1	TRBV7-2	TGTGCCAGCAGCCCTACGAACGGACAGGGCAAAAACATTCAGTACTTC	CASSPTNGQGKNIQYF
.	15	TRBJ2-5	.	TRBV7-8	TGTGCCAGCAGCCCCAGCCGGGGTCGGAGGGAGACCCAGTACTTC	CASSPSRGRRETQYF
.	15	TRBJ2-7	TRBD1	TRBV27	TGTGCCAGCAGTATAGACAGGGGGTTGGGCTACGAGCAGTACTTC	CASSIDRGLGYEQYF
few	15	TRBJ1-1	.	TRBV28	TGTGCCAGCAGTTTGCTTCTAGGGTCGAACACTGAAGCTTTCTTT	CASSLLLGSNTEAFF
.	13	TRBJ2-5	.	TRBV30	TGTGCCTGGAGTGGGACGGGCCAAGAGACCCAGTACTTC	CAWSGTGQETQYF
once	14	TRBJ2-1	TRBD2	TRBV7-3	TGTGCCAGCAGCTCACTAGCGGGAGTCAATGAGCAGTTCTTC	CASSSLAGVNEQFF
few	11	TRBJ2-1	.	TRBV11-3	TGTGCCAGCGTGATAGCGAAGGTGGAGTTCTTC	CASVIAKVEFF
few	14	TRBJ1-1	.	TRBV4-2	TGTGCCAGCAGCCAAGTGTTGCAGGGGACTGAAGCTTTCTTT	CASSQVLQGTEAFF
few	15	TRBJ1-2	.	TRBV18	TGTGCCAGCTCACCGGGTTGGGGCTATAACTATGGCTACACCTTC	CASSPGWGYNYGYTF
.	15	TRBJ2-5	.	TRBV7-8	TGTGCCAGCAGCTTCCCCCTTAGCGGCGTAGAGACCCAGTACTTC	CASSFPLSGVETQYF
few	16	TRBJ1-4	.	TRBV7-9	TGTGCCAGCAGCTTCCCAGGTTCTGCAACTAATGAAAAACTGTTTTTT	CASSFPGSATNEKLFF
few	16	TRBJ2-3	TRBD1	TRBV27	TGTGCCAGCAGTTTTCCCTCGACAGGGGAGGTGGATACGCAGTATTTT	CASSFPSTGEVDTQYF
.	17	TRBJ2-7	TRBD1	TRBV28	TGTGCCAGCAGTTTACAACGATGGGACAGAGGCTCCTACGAGCAGTACTTC	CASSLQRWDRGSYEQYF
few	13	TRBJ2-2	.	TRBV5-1	TGCGCCAGCACCCCCGAAGGTGCCGGGGAGCTGTTTTTT	CASTPEGAGELFF
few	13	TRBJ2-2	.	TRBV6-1	TGTGCCAGCAGTGGAGGCAACACCGGGGAGCTGTTTTTT	CASSGGNTGELFF
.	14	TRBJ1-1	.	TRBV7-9	TGTGCCAGCAGCCTGACGGGTCCATCCACTGAAGCTTTCTTT	CASSLTGPSTEAFF
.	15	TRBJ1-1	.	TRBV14	TGTGCCAGCAGCCAAGATTTTTTGGGAGGCACTGAAGCTTTCTTT	CASSQDFLGGTEAFF
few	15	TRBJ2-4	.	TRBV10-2	TGCGCCAGCGCTGCTAGTGAGCTAGCCAAAAACATTCAGTACTTC	CASAASELAKNIQYF
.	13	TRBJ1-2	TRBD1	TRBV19	TGTGCCAGTACGGAGGGGGCTACCTATGGCTACACCTTC	CASTEGATYGYTF
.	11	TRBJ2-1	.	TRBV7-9	TGTGCCAGCACCAGGGAGAATGAGCAGTTCTTC	CASTRENEQFF
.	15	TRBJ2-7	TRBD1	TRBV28	TGTGCCAGCAGTTCCCAGGGGACAGGGGTCCACGAGCAGTACTTC	CASSSQGTGVHEQYF
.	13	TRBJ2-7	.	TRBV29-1	TGCAGCGTTGAAGAGCAACAGGGTCACGAGCAGTACTTC	CSVEEQQGHEQYF
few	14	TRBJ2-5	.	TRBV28	TGTGCCAGCAGTACACAGGGACTAAAAGAGACCCAGTACTTC	CASSTQGLKETQYF
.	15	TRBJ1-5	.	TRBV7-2	TGTGCCAGCAGCCCTACAGTAGCTAGCAATCAGCCCCAGCATTTT	CASSPTVASNQPQHF
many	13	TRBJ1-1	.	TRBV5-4	TGTGCCAGCAGCCAACAGGCGAACACTGAAGCTTTCTTT	CASSQQANTEAFF
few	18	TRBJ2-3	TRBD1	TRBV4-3	TGCGCCAGCAGCCGCAGGGGGCGGACAGGGGGCGAGACAGATACGCAGTATTTT	CASSRRGRTGGETDTQYF
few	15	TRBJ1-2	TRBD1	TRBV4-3	TGCGCCAGCAGCCCGCGACAGGGTGGAAACTATGGCTACACCTTC	CASSPRQGGNYGYTF
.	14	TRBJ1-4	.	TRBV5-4	TGTGCCAGCAGCGGCGGCGGGAACAATGAAAAACTGTTTTTT	CASSGGGNNEKLFF